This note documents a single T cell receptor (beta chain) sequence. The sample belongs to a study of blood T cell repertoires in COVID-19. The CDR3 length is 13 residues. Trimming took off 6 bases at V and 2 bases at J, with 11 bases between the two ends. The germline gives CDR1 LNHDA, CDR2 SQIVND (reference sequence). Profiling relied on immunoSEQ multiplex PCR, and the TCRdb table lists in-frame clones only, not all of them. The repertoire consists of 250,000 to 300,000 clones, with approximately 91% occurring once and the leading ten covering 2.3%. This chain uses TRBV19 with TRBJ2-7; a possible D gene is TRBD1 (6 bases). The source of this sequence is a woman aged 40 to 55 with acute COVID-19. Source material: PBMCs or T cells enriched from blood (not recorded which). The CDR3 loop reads CASRSGQTYEQYF. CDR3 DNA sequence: TGTGCCAGTAGGTCAGGACAGACCTACGAGCAGTACTTC.